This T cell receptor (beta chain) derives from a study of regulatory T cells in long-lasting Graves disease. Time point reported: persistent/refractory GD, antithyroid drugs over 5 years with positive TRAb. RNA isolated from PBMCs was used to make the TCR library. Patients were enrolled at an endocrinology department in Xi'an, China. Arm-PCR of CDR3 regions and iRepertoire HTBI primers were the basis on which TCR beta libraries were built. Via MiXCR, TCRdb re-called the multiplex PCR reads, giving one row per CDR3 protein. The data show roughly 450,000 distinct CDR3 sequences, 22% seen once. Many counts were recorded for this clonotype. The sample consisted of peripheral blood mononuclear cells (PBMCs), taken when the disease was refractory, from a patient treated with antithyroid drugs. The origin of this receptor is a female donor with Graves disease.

In DNA form, the CDR3 reads TGTGCCAGCAGCTTAGAGAGGGACAGTGGCTACACCTTC. Protein sequence: CASSLERDSGYTF. The chain recombines TRBV7-2 with TRBJ1-2; 7 positions agree with TRBD1. The CDR3 is 13 residues long. Germline CDR1 is SGHTA and CDR2 is FQGNSA. V dropped 1 base and J dropped 7; count of bases not matched to a gene: 3.